The 8 T cell receptor beta chains presented below share a single source sample, sequenced in a study of regulatory T cells in long-lasting Graves disease. Researchers made TCR beta libraries by using iRepertoire HTBI primers and running Arm-PCR on CDR3 regions. Each CDR3 protein is one row after TCRdb ran MiXCR on the multiplex PCR reads. This table has hundreds of thousands of distinct CDR3 sequences, roughly a sixth appearing once. Time point defined: newly diagnosed GD, antithyroid drugs for less than 3 months. There was RNA extracted from PBMCs, and the TCR library was made from it. The input for sequencing was peripheral blood mononuclear cells (PBMCs), taken at new diagnosis, from a patient treated with antithyroid drugs. These receptors all stem from a female donor with Graves disease.

This clonotype turned up a few times. This may be a read error: a much more frequent sequence differs by one nucleotide. The rearrangement links TRBV29-1 to TRBJ1-5; D gene unclear. The CDR3 has 18 residues. V was clipped by 0 bases and J by 6 bases, with 24 bases between them. The germline V gene encodes CDR1 SQVTM and CDR2 ANQGSEA. The CDR3 bases are TGCAGCGTTGAAGATCATTTCTCCTGGAGGGCCAGGACTCAGCCCCAGCATTTT. Protein product: CSVEDHFSWRARTQPQHF. Based on the CDR3 plus reference TRBV29-1 and TRBJ1-5, the full variable domain is SAVISQKPSRDICQRGTSLTIQCQVDSQVTMMFWYRQQPGQSLTLIATANQGSEATYESGFVIDKFPISRPNLTFSTLTVSNMSPEDSSIYLCSVEDHFSWRARTQPQHFGDGTRLSIL.

This clonotype was observed a handful of times. The CDR3 region is CASSPDGKETQYF. CDR3 coding DNA: TGTGCCAGCTCACCCGATGGGAAAGAGACCCAGTACTTC. The chain joins TRBV18 to TRBJ2-1, with D hard to call. TRBJ2-5 explains the end of the DNA better; the J call may be wrong. From germline, CDR1 is KGHSH and CDR2 LQKENI. The CDR3 sequence is 13 residues long.

This clonotype was counted many times. The chain is built from TRBV20-1 and TRBJ2-5; D gene ambiguous. The CDR3 spans 14 residues. The germline gives CDR1 DFQATT, CDR2 SNEGSKA (reference sequence). V lost 1 base to trimming and J lost 4 bases, with 13 bases between them. The CDR3 DNA is TGCAGTGCTAGAGCGCAGGAAGTTGTAGAGACCCAGTACTTC. Amino acid sequence: CSARAQEVVETQYF.

This clonotype has a count of ten or more. This chain links TRBV10-3 with TRBJ1-2; D possibly corresponds to TRBD1 (6 bases). Trimming took off 4 bases at V and 8 bases at J, with 8 bases between the two ends. CDR3 size: 11 residues. Germline V CDR1 and CDR2: ENHRY, SYGVKD. CDR3 bases: TGTGCCATCAGTGCAGGGGAAGGCTACACCTTC. Amino acid sequence: CAISAGEGYTF.

This clonotype showed up many times. This chain joins TRBV18 and TRBJ1-4; D may be TRBD1 (6 bases). This CDR3 has 15 residues. Germline CDR1 and CDR2: KGHSH and LQKENI. V shed 1 base and J shed 7 bases, with 13 bases lying between them. The CDR3: CASSPRRQEGEKLFF. DNA of the CDR3: TGTGCCAGCTCACCACGGAGACAGGAGGGTGAAAAACTGTTTTTT.

This rearrangement joins TRBV4-1 to TRBJ1-1; no clear D gene. The CDR3 covers 15 residues. Germline V gives CDR1 MGHRA, CDR2 YSYEKL. Deletions cut 6 bases from V and 5 bases from J, with 19 bases between. Written as DNA, the CDR3 is TGCGCCAGCAGTCGTATAGCCGAGACTAAGACTGAAGCTTTCTTT. Translated: CASSRIAETKTEAFF.

V gene TRBV18 combines with J gene TRBJ2-3; TRBD2 matches at 12 bases. V shed 3 bases and J 3 bases; nucleotides not matched to a gene: 4. Germline V CDR1 and CDR2: KGHSH, LQKENI. The CDR3 totals 16 residues. CDR3 protein: CASSPTGTSGTDTQYF. In nucleotides, the CDR3 is TGTGCCAGCTCACCGACCGGGACTAGCGGGACAGATACGCAGTATTTT. Together with reference TRBV18 and TRBJ2-3, the CDR3 gives the full variable domain: NAGVMQNPRHLVRRRGQEARLRCSPMKGHSHVYWYRQLPEEGLKFMVYLQKENIIDESGMPKERFSAEFPKEGPSILRIQQVVRGDSAAYFCASSPTGTSGTDTQYFGPGTRLTVL.

This clonotype was seen only a few times. The chain is built from TRBV19 and TRBJ1-2; D is possibly TRBD1 (6 bases). Trimming stripped 8 bases from V and 1 base from J, with 11 bases between. The germline V gene encodes CDR1 LNHDA and CDR2 SQIVND (reference sequence). The CDR3 has 13 amino acids. This CDR3 reads CASSMDSNYGYTF. The CDR3, as DNA: TGTGCCAGTTCTATGGACAGTAACTATGGCTACACCTTC.